This is a list of T cell receptor beta chains from one sample in a study of circulating and synovial CD4+ cells in juvenile arthritis. The data were produced by immunoSEQ multiplex PCR, yet TCRdb's version contains in-frame clones alone and is incomplete. The repertoire includes 15,000 or so clones, more than 75% of them detected once, and roughly 0.75% sits in the top ten. Sequences were obtained from CD4+ T cells from blood. These receptors were obtained from a human donor with juvenile idiopathic arthritis. CDR3s include the opening cysteine and the closing phenylalanine or tryptophan. The D gene is left open where the match is weak. The size of a clone is reported for some rows only, either as once, few or many, or as a class for expanded clones.

v_gene	abundance	j_gene	d_gene	CDR3aa	CDR3nt
TRBV6-1	NA	TRBJ1-2	NA	CASSEAVGSSDYGYTF	TGTGCCAGCAGTGAAGCGGTTGGGAGCTCGGACTATGGCTACACCTTC
TRBV5-4	NA	TRBJ1-6	NA	CASSSYDSPLHF	TGTGCCAGCAGCTCCTATGATTCACCCCTCCACTTT
TRBV7-8	NA	TRBJ1-4	NA	CASSLAGRFEKLFF	TGTGCCAGCAGCTTAGCGGGCAGGTTTGAAAAACTGTTTTTT
TRBV19	NA	TRBJ1-2	NA	CASSHQAAPNYGYTF	TGTGCCAGTAGTCACCAAGCCGCGCCTAACTATGGCTACACCTTC
TRBV5-1	NA	TRBJ2-6	TRBD2	CASSLGTSGRATGANVLTF	TGCGCCAGCAGCTTGGGGACTAGCGGGAGGGCCACGGGGGCCAACGTCCTGACTTTC
TRBV7-9	NA	TRBJ2-3	NA	CASSLLSTDTQYF	TGTGCCAGCAGCTTACTTTCGACAGATACGCAGTATTTT
TRBV4-1	once	TRBJ1-2	TRBD1	CASSQDRAGGYTF	TGCGCCAGCAGCCAGGACAGGGCTGGGGGCTACACCTTC
TRBV2	NA	TRBJ2-2	NA	CASRGLAAGELFF	TGTGCCAGCAGAGGACTCGCCGCCGGGGAGCTGTTTTTT
TRBV2	NA	TRBJ1-2	NA	CATRRTEDYGYTF	TGTGCCACGAGAAGGACAGAGGACTATGGCTACACCTTC
TRBV2	NA	TRBJ2-3	TRBD2	CASRPGLAGHTQYF	TGTGCCAGCAGACCCGGACTAGCGGGGCATACGCAGTATTTT
TRBV19	few	TRBJ1-1	TRBD1	CASSIGQGATGRFF	TGTGCCAGTAGTATAGGGCAGGGGGCCACTGGTCGCTTCTTT
TRBV2	NA	TRBJ2-2	TRBD2	CASNGLAGGELFF	TGTGCCAGCAATGGACTAGCCGGCGGGGAGCTGTTTTTT
TRBV19	few	TRBJ2-1	TRBD1	CASSPWDRVGNEQFF	TGTGCCAGTAGTCCCTGGGACAGGGTAGGAAATGAGCAGTTCTTC
TRBV30	NA	TRBJ2-7	NA	CAWSTGGSDYEQYF	TGTGCCTGGAGTACTGGGGGCTCGGACTACGAGCAGTACTTC
TRBV7-2	NA	TRBJ2-3	NA	CASSFADTQYF	TGTGCCAGCAGCTTCGCAGATACGCAGTATTTT
TRBV6-5	NA	TRBJ2-7	TRBD2	CASSYQPSGYSYEQYF	TGTGCCAGCAGTTACCAGCCTAGCGGGTACTCCTACGAGCAGTACTTC
TRBV30	NA	TRBJ1-1	NA	CAWRRGFEAFF	TGTGCCTGGAGAAGGGGGTTTGAAGCTTTCTTT
TRBV6-6	NA	TRBJ1-1	NA	CASSSNTNTEAFF	TGTGCCAGCAGTTCCAACACGAACACTGAAGCTTTCTTT
TRBV5-1	NA	TRBJ1-3	TRBD1	CASSLETGGLNTIYF	TGCGCCAGCAGCTTGGAGACAGGGGGTTTAAACACCATATATTTT
TRBV4-1	once	TRBJ2-3	NA	CASSQGGGTDTQYF	TGCGCCAGCAGCCAAGGGGGAGGCACAGATACGCAGTATTTT
TRBV6-6	once	TRBJ1-5	TRBD1	CASRDRGGGSNQPQHF	TGTGCCAGCAGGGACAGGGGAGGGGGAAGCAATCAGCCCCAGCATTTT
TRBV5-1	NA	TRBJ2-7	TRBD2	CASSWGTSGGFSSYEQYF	TGCGCCAGCAGCTGGGGGACTAGCGGGGGCTTTAGCTCCTACGAGCAGTACTTC
TRBV2	once	TRBJ1-5	TRBD1	CASRTGTSNQPQHF	TGTGCCAGCCGGACAGGGACTAGCAATCAGCCCCAGCATTTT
TRBV11-2	NA	TRBJ2-3	NA	CASSQIADRHTQYF	TGTGCCAGCAGCCAAATCGCGGACAGACATACGCAGTATTTT
TRBV27	NA	TRBJ1-1	TRBD1	CASSTRDRGHTEAFF	TGTGCCAGCAGTACCCGGGACAGGGGTCACACTGAAGCTTTCTTT
TRBV29-1	NA	TRBJ2-1	TRBD2	CSAEAGGPLSHEQFF	TGCAGCGCCGAAGCGGGGGGGCCATTGTCGCATGAGCAGTTCTTC
TRBV9	NA	TRBJ1-3	NA	CAAYFITESSGNTIYF	TGTGCCGCATATTTTATTACGGAGAGCTCTGGAAACACCATATATTTT
TRBV12-5	few	TRBJ2-7	TRBD2	CASGPTSAFSYEQYF	TGTGCTAGTGGGCCGACTAGCGCCTTCTCCTACGAGCAGTACTTC
TRBV7-8	NA	TRBJ2-3	NA	CASSLGQESTDTQYF	TGTGCCAGCAGCTTGGGCCAAGAGAGCACAGATACGCAGTATTTT
TRBV27	NA	TRBJ2-1	TRBD2	CASRGVAGAGEQFF	TGTGCCAGCAGGGGGGTAGCGGGAGCTGGGGAGCAGTTCTTC
TRBV15	NA	TRBJ2-1	TRBD2	CATSRLAGGLGNEQFF	TGTGCCACCAGCAGACTAGCGGGGGGCCTCGGCAATGAGCAGTTCTTC
TRBV25-1	NA	TRBJ2-3	NA	CASSDQRQSTDTQYF	TGTGCCAGCAGTGACCAGCGGCAAAGCACAGATACGCAGTATTTT
TRBV5-3	NA	TRBJ2-5	TRBD2	CARSLSASGGEETQYF	TGTGCCAGAAGCTTGTCGGCTTCGGGGGGAGAAGAGACCCAGTACTTC